A single sample gave rise to the 7 T cell receptor beta chains below, sequenced in a study of response to subunit inactivated influenza vaccine. TCRdb ran MiXCR on the RT-PCR reads and lists one entry per CDR3 protein. The top ten clones hold more than 9.5% of a sample with hundreds of thousands of distinct CDR3 sequences, around 11% of them seen once. Another study also made use of these data, one on T cells expressing NK-cell markers. That publication notes: In generating TCR beta cDNA, 5'RACE template switching with UMIs was used.

Sequenced here: PBMCs from blood, sampled on the day of vaccination. Source of these receptors: a middle-aged man who received an inactivated influenza vaccine.

In its sample, this clonotype was seen a few times. The CDR3 reads CAWRVRGTMNTEAFF. CDR3 in DNA: TGTGCCTGGAGAGTAAGAGGTACCATGAACACTGAAGCTTTCTTT. The chain employs TRBV30 and TRBJ1-1; D not certain. CDR1 and CDR2 (germline): GTSNPN, SVGIG (reference sequence). This CDR3 is 15 amino acids long. Trimming shortened V by 3 bases and J by 0 bases, and 14 bases separated the two germline ends. The variable domain in full, with the rest retrieved from reference TRBV30 and TRBJ1-1, is SQTIHQWPATLVQPVGSPLSLECTVEGTSNPNLYWYRQAAGRGLQLLFYSVGIGQISSEVPQNLSASRPQDRQFILSSKKLLLSDSGFYLCAWRVRGTMNTEAFFGQGTRLTVV.

This chain connects TRBV7-2 to TRBJ2-5; 8 bases line up with TRBD1. Germline V lookup: CDR1 SGHTA, CDR2 FQGNSA. After removal of 5 bases from V and 3 bases from J, the junction contained 5 bases not matched to a gene. The CDR3 covers 14 residues. The CDR3 bases are TGTGCCAGCAGCGCCAGGGGGCTGGAAGAGACCCAGTACTTC. This translates into CASSARGLEETQYF.

The gene calls are TRBV7-2 and TRBJ2-7, with 7 nucleotides matching TRBD1. The CDR3 has 15 residues. Unmatched junction bases numbered 10, after V lost 3 bases and J lost 5 bases. The germline CDR1 and CDR2 sequences are SGHTA and FQGNSA. The CDR3 DNA reads TGTGCCAGCAGCTTGATAGGGGGCGAATTAAACGAGCAGTACTTC. It is translated as CASSLIGGELNEQYF.

V gene TRBV29-1 combines with J gene TRBJ1-1, with no clear D. Germline assignment: CDR1 SQVTM and CDR2 ANQGSEA. V was clipped by 7 bases and J by 0 bases, with 12 bases between them. The CDR3 has 13 amino acids. The DNA for the CDR3 is TGCAGCGCTGAGGAACAGATGAACACTGAAGCTTTCTTT. Amino acid sequence: CSAEEQMNTEAFF.

The chain joins TRBV6-2 or TRBV6-3 to TRBJ1-5, with 8 positions matching TRBD1. The V gene end was trimmed by 5 bases and the J gene end by 3 bases; junction bases not matched to a gene: 3. Germline CDR1 reads MNHEY; CDR2 reads SVGEGT. The CDR3 covers 14 residues. The CDR3 protein is CASSRTGYNQPQHF. The CDR3, as DNA: TGTGCCAGCAGTAGGACAGGGTACAATCAGCCCCAGCATTTT.

The V gene is TRBV7-2, the J gene TRBJ2-1, with 7 bases identical to TRBD2. Germline V gene sequence: CDR1 SGHTA, CDR2 FQGNSA. The CDR3 runs 14 residues. The V and J ends lost 5 bases and 10 bases, in that order; junction bases with no gene match: 11. The CDR3 reads CASSPPGLSKEQFF. CDR3 sequence (DNA): TGTGCCAGCAGCCCCCCGGGACTATCCAAAGAGCAGTTCTTC. The full variable domain, its missing parts supplied by reference TRBV7-2 and TRBJ2-1, is GAGVSQSPSNKVTEKGKDVELRCDPISGHTALYWYRQSLGQGLEFLIYFQGNSAPDKSGLPSDRFSAERTGGSVSTLTIQRTQQEDSAVYLCASSPPGLSKEQFFGPGTRLTVL.

The chain couples TRBV5-1 to TRBJ2-7, with D uncertain. The CDR3 consists of 15 residues. The ends were cut back, 4 bases at V and 0 bases at J, with 14 bases in the middle. The V gene's germline CDR1 is SGHRS and CDR2 YFSETQ. CDR3 nucleotide sequence: TGCGCCAGCAGCATATACGCCGGGTCCTCCTACGAGCAGTACTTC. Protein product: CASSIYAGSSYEQYF. Supplemented by reference TRBV5-1 and TRBJ2-7, the full variable domain reads KAGVTQTPRYLIKTRGQQVTLSCSPISGHRSVSWYQQTPGQGLQFLFEYFSETQRNKGNFPGRFSGRQFSNSRSEMNVSTLELGDSALYLCASSIYAGSSYEQYFGPGTRLTVT.